The TCR beta chain described here comes from a study of blood T cell repertoires in COVID-19. About the study: The United States, Italy and Spain provided the acute and convalescent COVID-19 samples. Sample material is recorded as cDNA or gDNA derived from T cells, B-cell-depleted T cells, or PBMCs.

In the authors' methods: How many nucleated cells were present was estimated from reference gene primer amplification. The assay was immunoSEQ multiplex PCR, and TCRdb's table has in-frame clones only and misses some. V and J calls and clone size are those listed in that table; D and trimming were worked out from the DNA. The sample includes around 140,000 clones, around 84% of them seen just once. The CDR3 sequence is 15 residues long. Germline V gives CDR1 LGHDT, CDR2 YNNKEL (reference sequence). Unmatched junction bases numbered 3, after V lost 4 bases and J lost 4 bases. This sequence originates from a human donor in a cohort sampled during active COVID-19. Sequencing was carried out using peripheral blood. The rearrangement uses TRBV3-1 (or the pseudogene TRBV3-2) and TRBJ1-5; 11 nucleotides agree with TRBD1. CDR3 residues: CASSLGTGGNQPQHF. In nucleotides, the CDR3 is TGTGCCAGCAGCCTCGGGACAGGGGGAAATCAGCCCCAGCATTTT.